The sample holds many counts of the clone carrying this TCR beta chain. This entry comes from a study of CD8 T cells in ankylosing spondylitis. Using its own MiXCR run on the 5' RACE reads, TCRdb lists one record per CDR3 protein. This table has tens of thousands of distinct CDR3 sequences, around 2.5% appearing once. V dropped 5 bases and J dropped 4 bases, with 16 bases sitting between them. CDR1 and CDR2 (germline): SGDLS, YYNGEE. The length of the CDR3 is 15 residues. The chain combines TRBV9 with TRBJ2-1, with D unresolved. The sequence derives from a female donor with ankylosing spondylitis or in good health (not recorded which). The sequenced material came from blood, either unsorted or a sorted T cell fraction (not recorded which). DNA of the CDR3: TGTGCCAGCAGTGCCGGTGGGTGGGGATACAATGAGCAGTTCTTC. Residues: CASSAGGWGYNEQFF.